This entry lists 23 T cell receptor beta chains sequenced from one sample in a study of blood T cell repertoires in COVID-19. Sequencing was performed with immunoSEQ multiplex PCR; in TCRdb, only in-frame clones are kept and a portion is missing. The data show hundreds of thousands of clones, 65% to 85% seen once. Material for sequencing was peripheral blood. The receptors originated from a man aged 35 to 55 with acute or convalescent COVID-19.

The rearrangement links TRBV9 to TRBJ2-2; the match to TRBD1 covers 7 bases. V was clipped by 4 bases and J by 2 bases; unmatched bases: 8. The CDR3 spans 16 residues. The germline gives CDR1 SGDLS, CDR2 YYNGEE. In DNA form, the CDR3 reads TGTGCCAGCAGCCCTCCGGGACAGCAAAACACCGGGGAGCTGTTTTTT. This gives the protein CASSPPGQQNTGELFF.

The V and J genes are TRBV20-1 and TRBJ2-3; a possible D gene is TRBD1 (6 bases). The CDR3 is 17 residues long. The ends were cut back, 3 bases at V and 0 bases at J, with 19 bases in the middle. Germline-derived CDR1 and CDR2 are DFQATT and SNEGSKA (reference sequence). The CDR3 is CSASATGKVTSTDTQYF. The CDR3 DNA reads as TGCAGTGCTAGTGCCACAGGGAAAGTTACGAGCACAGATACGCAGTATTTT.

This chain links TRBV30 with TRBJ2-1; D perhaps matches TRBD2 (5 bases). The length of the CDR3 is 13 residues. V was pared by 5 bases and J by 1 base, with 9 bases between. CDR1 is GTSNPN and CDR2 is SVGIG in the germline V gene (reference sequence). CDR3 DNA sequence: TGTGCCTGGGATTCGGGGTCCTACAATGAGCAGTTCTTC. The encoded protein is CAWDSGSYNEQFF.

The genes are TRBV20-1 and TRBJ2-5; 8 nucleotides match TRBD1. The trim removed 3 bases at V and 4 bases at J, leaving 7 bases unmatched. CDR1 is DFQATT and CDR2 is SNEGSKA in the germline V gene (reference sequence). There are 14 residues in the CDR3. The CDR3 nucleotides are TGCAGTGCTAGTGCCCAGACAGGGGTAGAGACCCAGTACTTC. Translation: CSASAQTGVETQYF.

The chain is built from TRBV5-1 and TRBJ1-2; maybe TRBD1 (5 bases). Germline-derived CDR1 and CDR2 are SGHRS and YFSETQ. The CDR3 length is 13 residues. The ends were cut back, 3 bases at V and 6 bases at J, with 12 bases in the middle. The CDR3 nucleotides are TGCGCCAGCAGCTCGGCGGAGGGACATGGCTACACCTTC. Amino acid sequence: CASSSAEGHGYTF.

The genes are TRBV12-3 or TRBV12-4 and TRBJ2-7, with no clear D. V gave up 3 bases and J gave up 6 bases, with 6 bases separating them. The CDR3 is made up of 11 amino acids. The CDR3 is CASSFGGEQYF. Here the CDR3 DNA reads TGTGCCAGCAGTTTTGGCGGCGAGCAGTACTTC.

This CDR3 is CASSSQGPSGNTIYF. The CDR3 DNA reads TGTGCCAGCAGCTCCCAGGGTCCCTCTGGAAACACCATATATTTT. The genes are TRBV6-6 and TRBJ1-3, with D possibly matching TRBD1 (5 bases). Trimming took 6 bases from V and 0 from J, leaving 12 bases between them. Germline-derived CDR1 and CDR2 are MNHNY and SVGAGI (reference sequence). This CDR3 contains 15 residues.

Turning to this clone: The sample holds other DNA sequences that translate to the same CDR3. The CDR3 coding sequence is TGCGCCAGCAGCCAAGATGGTAGGAGGACTGAAGCTTTCTTT. This translates into CASSQDGRRTEAFF. The gene calls are TRBV4-1 and TRBJ1-1; D uncertain. Germline CDR1 is MGHRA and CDR2 is YSYEKL. The CDR3 consists of 14 residues. V lost 0 bases, J lost 5 bases, and 10 bases lay in between.

This clone was found once. J is TRBJ1-6 and V is TRBV16; D gene unclear. The CDR3 is made up of 14 amino acids. V was clipped by 4 bases and J by 14 bases, with 18 bases between them. Germline V gene sequence: CDR1 KGHSY, CDR2 FQNENV. CDR3 nucleotides: TGTGCCAGCAGCCCCGGAGTTTACGGAGGAGCCCTCCACTTT. Translating gives CASSPGVYGGALHF.

This chain uses TRBV12-3 or TRBV12-4 with TRBJ2-1; a weak D match, TRBD1 (6 bases). The CDR3 runs 12 residues. Trimming stripped 6 bases from V and 8 bases from J, with 11 bases between. The chain's CDR3 is CASSPTGYEQFF. As DNA, the CDR3 is TGTGCCAGCAGCCCAACAGGGTATGAGCAGTTCTTC.

In this sample, this clone turned up once. V gene TRBV5-1 combines with J gene TRBJ2-7; tentatively, D is TRBD1 (6 bases). The germline CDR1 and CDR2 sequences are SGHRS and YFSETQ. V lost 1 base, J lost 3 bases, and 14 bases lay in between. The CDR3 extends over 15 amino acids. CDR3 bases: TGCGCCAGCAGCTTGATGCAGGGGAAAATCTACGAGCAGTACTTC. Its protein product is CASSLMQGKIYEQYF.

The table lists this clone with a few counts. The V call is TRBV29-1, the J call TRBJ1-3, with D perhaps TRBD1 (6 bases). There are 13 residues in the CDR3. Germline CDR1 reads SQVTM; CDR2 reads ANQGSEA. Trimming removed 4 bases at V and 2 bases at J, with 9 bases between. The CDR3 protein is CSVGSGAGNTIYF. CDR3 DNA sequence: TGCAGCGTTGGATCAGGGGCTGGAAACACCATATATTTT. The full variable domain, its missing parts supplied by reference TRBV29-1 and TRBJ1-3, is SAVISQKPSRDICQRGTSLTIQCQVDSQVTMMFWYRQQPGQSLTLIATANQGSEATYESGFVIDKFPISRPNLTFSTLTVSNMSPEDSSIYLCSVGSGAGNTIYFGEGSWLTVV.

V gene TRBV3-1 (or the pseudogene TRBV3-2) combines with J gene TRBJ2-5; D is possibly TRBD2 (6 bases). The CDR3 covers 15 residues. Between the trimmed V and J ends, which lost 1 base and 4 bases, there was a span of 13 bases. From germline, CDR1 is LGHDT and CDR2 YNNKEL (reference sequence). CDR3 region: CASSQVTSWAETQYF. The CDR3 bases are TGTGCCAGCAGCCAAGTGACTAGTTGGGCAGAGACCCAGTACTTC.

This clone was recorded a few times. The CDR3 loop reads CSGREGREEKLFF. CDR3 nucleotide sequence: TGCAGCGGGAGAGAGGGGCGGGAAGAAAAACTGTTTTTT. V and J are TRBV29-1 and TRBJ1-4; possibly TRBD1 for D (5 bases). Germline V lookup: CDR1 SQVTM, CDR2 ANQGSEA. The CDR3 sequence is 13 residues long. Trimming stripped 7 bases from V and 8 bases from J, with 17 bases between.

The chain has TRBV28 and TRBJ1-2; no firm D call. Germline V CDR1 and CDR2: MDHEN, SYDVKM. The length of the CDR3 is 15 residues. V was clipped by 3 bases and J by 7 bases, with 18 bases between them. This CDR3 reads CASSFRQWEWSGYTF. As DNA, the CDR3 is TGTGCCAGCAGTTTTCGTCAGTGGGAGTGGAGTGGCTACACCTTC.

The chain recombines TRBV5-1 with TRBJ1-4, with D tentatively TRBD1 (6 bases). The CDR3 has 14 amino acids. Per germline, CDR1 SGHRS and CDR2 YFSETQ. V was shortened by 3 bases and J by 10 bases, with 16 bases between the two germline ends. The chain's CDR3 is CASSWTTGNPKLFF. For the CDR3, the DNA is TGCGCCAGCAGCTGGACCACAGGGAACCCAAAACTGTTTTTT.

The V and J genes are TRBV9 and TRBJ2-1; the match to TRBD2 covers 8 bases. Germline V gives CDR1 SGDLS, CDR2 YYNGEE. The CDR3 loop spans 16 amino acids. V was clipped by 1 base and J by 3 bases; unmatched bases: 6. Written as DNA, the CDR3 is TGTGCCAGCAGCGTACGAGCGGGAGTGTTCTACAATGAGCAGTTCTTC. Translated, it gives CASSVRAGVFYNEQFF.

This chain links TRBV7-2 with TRBJ2-7; 8 nucleotides align to TRBD1. Trimming cost V 4 bases and J 3 bases; bases outside gene matches: 5. Germline V CDR1 and CDR2: SGHTA, FQGNSA. The CDR3 has 14 amino acids. This CDR3 reads CASSSPGQVYEQYF. CDR3 DNA sequence: TGTGCCAGCAGCTCTCCGGGACAGGTCTACGAGCAGTACTTC.

The chain carries TRBV9 and TRBJ2-1, with a possible D match to TRBD2 (5 bases). The V gene lost 0 bases and the J gene lost 10 bases, with 8 bases spanning the gap. Germline V gene sequence: CDR1 SGDLS, CDR2 YYNGEE. There are 12 residues in the CDR3. The CDR3: CASSVAGKEQFF. As DNA, the CDR3 is TGTGCCAGCAGCGTAGCCGGGAAGGAGCAGTTCTTC.

By share, this clone ranks as medium-sized. Other DNA variants within this sample encode the same CDR3. The chain joins TRBV6-4 to TRBJ2-1; the match to TRBD2 covers 8 bases. The V and J ends lost 4 bases and 2 bases, in that order; junction bases with no gene match: 1. From germline, CDR1 is MRHNA and CDR2 SNTAGT. This CDR3 contains 14 residues. CDR3 region: CASSAGGPYNEQFF. The CDR3 DNA sequence: TGTGCCAGCAGTGCGGGAGGGCCCTACAATGAGCAGTTCTTC.

V usage is TRBV30 and J usage is TRBJ1-4; D remains unclear. This CDR3 contains 13 residues. Trimming shortened V by 5 bases and J by 4 bases, and 11 bases separated the two germline ends. From germline, CDR1 is GTSNPN and CDR2 SVGIG (reference sequence). The DNA for the CDR3 is TGTGCCTGGGCAGGTCACCTTAATGAAAAACTGTTTTTT. This gives the protein CAWAGHLNEKLFF. Complete variable domain (other parts from reference TRBV30 and TRBJ1-4): SQTIHQWPATLVQPVGSPLSLECTVEGTSNPNLYWYRQAAGRGLQLLFYSVGIGQISSEVPQNLSASRPQDRQFILSSKKLLLSDSGFYLCAWAGHLNEKLFFGSGTQLSVL.

The genes are TRBV12-3 or TRBV12-4 and TRBJ1-4; tentatively, D is TRBD1 (5 bases). The CDR3 sequence is 13 residues long. The V and J ends lost 2 bases and 8 bases respectively, with 9 bases between them. As DNA, the CDR3 is TGTGCCAGCAGTTTATGGGGCGGAGAAAAACTGTTTTTT. Protein product: CASSLWGGEKLFF.

The rearrangement joins TRBV20-1 to TRBJ2-7; 8 positions match TRBD2. Trimming cost V 3 bases and J 1 base; bases outside gene matches: 8. The CDR3 extends over 15 amino acids. Per germline, CDR1 DFQATT and CDR2 SNEGSKA (reference sequence). This CDR3 reads CSASPQRGSSYEQYF. The CDR3 nucleotides are TGCAGTGCTAGTCCCCAGCGGGGGTCTTCCTACGAGCAGTACTTC.